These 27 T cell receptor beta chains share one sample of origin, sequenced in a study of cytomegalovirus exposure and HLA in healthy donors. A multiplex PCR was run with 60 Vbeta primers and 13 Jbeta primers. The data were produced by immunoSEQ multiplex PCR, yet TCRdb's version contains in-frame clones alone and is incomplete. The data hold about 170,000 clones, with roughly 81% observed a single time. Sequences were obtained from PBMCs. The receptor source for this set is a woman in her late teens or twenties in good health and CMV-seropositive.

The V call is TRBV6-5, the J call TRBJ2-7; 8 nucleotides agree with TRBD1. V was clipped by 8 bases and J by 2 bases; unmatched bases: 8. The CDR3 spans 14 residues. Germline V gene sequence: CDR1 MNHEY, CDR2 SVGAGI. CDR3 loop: CASAIGQGPYEQYF. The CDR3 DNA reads TGTGCCAGCGCCATCGGACAGGGTCCCTACGAGCAGTACTTC.

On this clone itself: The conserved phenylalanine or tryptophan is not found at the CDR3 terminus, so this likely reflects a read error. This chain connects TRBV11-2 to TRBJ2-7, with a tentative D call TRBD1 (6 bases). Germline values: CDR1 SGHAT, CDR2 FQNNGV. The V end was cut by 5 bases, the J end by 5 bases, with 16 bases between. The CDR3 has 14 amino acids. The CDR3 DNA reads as TGTGCCAGCAGCCTGGACAGAGTTGGAAACGAGCAGTACCTC. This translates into CASSLDRVGNEQYL.

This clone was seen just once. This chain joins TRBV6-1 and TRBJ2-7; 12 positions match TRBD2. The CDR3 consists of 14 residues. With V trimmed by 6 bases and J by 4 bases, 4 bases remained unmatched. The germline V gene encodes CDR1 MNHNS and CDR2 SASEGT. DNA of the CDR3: TGTGCCAGCAGCATAACTAGCGGGGGGTACGAGCAGTACTTC. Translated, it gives CASSITSGGYEQYF.

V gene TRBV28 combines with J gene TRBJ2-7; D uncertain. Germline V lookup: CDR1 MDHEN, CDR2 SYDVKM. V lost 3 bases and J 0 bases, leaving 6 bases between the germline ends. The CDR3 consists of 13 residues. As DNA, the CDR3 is TGTGCCAGCAGTTTCGGTGACTCCTACGAGCAGTACTTC. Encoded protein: CASSFGDSYEQYF.

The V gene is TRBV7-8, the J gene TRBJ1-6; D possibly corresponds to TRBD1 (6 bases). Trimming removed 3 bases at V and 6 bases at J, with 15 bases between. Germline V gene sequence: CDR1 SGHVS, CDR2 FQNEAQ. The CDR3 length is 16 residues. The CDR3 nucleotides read TGTGCCAGCAGCTTGGGGTCCGGACAGACTAATTCACCCCTCCACTTT. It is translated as CASSLGSGQTNSPLHF. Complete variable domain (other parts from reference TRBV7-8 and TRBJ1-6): GAGVSQSPRYKVAKRGQDVALRCDPISGHVSLFWYQQALGQGPEFLTYFQNEAQLDKSGLPSDRFFAERPEGSVSTLKIQRTQQEDSAVYLCASSLGSGQTNSPLHFGNGTRLTVT.

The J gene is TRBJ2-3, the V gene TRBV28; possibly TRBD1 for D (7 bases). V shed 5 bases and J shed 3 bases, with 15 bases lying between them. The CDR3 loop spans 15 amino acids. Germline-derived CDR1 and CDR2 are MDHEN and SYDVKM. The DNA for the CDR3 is TGTGCCAGCAGTCCCAGGGGGGATGGTACAGATACGCAGTATTTT. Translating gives CASSPRGDGTDTQYF.

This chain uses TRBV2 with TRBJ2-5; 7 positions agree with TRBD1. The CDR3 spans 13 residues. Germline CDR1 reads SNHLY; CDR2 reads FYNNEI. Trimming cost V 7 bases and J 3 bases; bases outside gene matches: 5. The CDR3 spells CASIGTAKETQYF. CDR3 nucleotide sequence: TGTGCCAGCATTGGGACAGCTAAAGAGACCCAGTACTTC.

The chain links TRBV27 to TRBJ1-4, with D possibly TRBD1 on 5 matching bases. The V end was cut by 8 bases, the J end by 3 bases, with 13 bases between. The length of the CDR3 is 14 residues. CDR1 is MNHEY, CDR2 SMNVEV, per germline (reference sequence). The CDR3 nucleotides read TGTGCCAGCCGGCGGGGGGAGGCTAATGAAAAACTGTTTTTT. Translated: CASRRGEANEKLFF.

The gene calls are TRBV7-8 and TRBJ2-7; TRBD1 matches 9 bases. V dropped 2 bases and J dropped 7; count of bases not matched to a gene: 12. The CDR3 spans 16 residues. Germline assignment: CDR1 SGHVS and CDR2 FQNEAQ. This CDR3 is CASSLRPRDRAQEQYF. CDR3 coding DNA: TGTGCCAGCAGCTTACGCCCCCGGGACAGGGCGCAAGAGCAGTACTTC.

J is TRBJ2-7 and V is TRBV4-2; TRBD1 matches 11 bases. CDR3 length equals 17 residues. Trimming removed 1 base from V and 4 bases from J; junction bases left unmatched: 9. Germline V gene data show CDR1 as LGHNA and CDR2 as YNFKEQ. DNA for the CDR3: TGTGCCAGCAGCCAAGGGACAGGGGGCGTGGAGCTATACGAGCAGTACTTC. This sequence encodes CASSQGTGGVELYEQYF.

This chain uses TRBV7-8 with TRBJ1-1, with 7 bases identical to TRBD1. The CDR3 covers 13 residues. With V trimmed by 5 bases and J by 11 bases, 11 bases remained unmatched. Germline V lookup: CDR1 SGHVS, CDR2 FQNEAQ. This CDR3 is CASSPYRGAEAFF. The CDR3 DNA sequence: TGTGCCAGCAGCCCATACAGGGGCGCGGAGGCTTTCTTT.

CDR3 bases: TGTGCCAGCAGGGGGGACTTCTATGGCTACACCTTC. Translated, it gives CASRGDFYGYTF. The chain combines TRBV6-5 with TRBJ1-2, with D maybe TRBD1 (5 bases). From germline, CDR1 is MNHEY and CDR2 SVGAGI. Trimming left V 6 bases short and J 4 bases short, with 9 bases between. CDR3 length: 12 amino acids.

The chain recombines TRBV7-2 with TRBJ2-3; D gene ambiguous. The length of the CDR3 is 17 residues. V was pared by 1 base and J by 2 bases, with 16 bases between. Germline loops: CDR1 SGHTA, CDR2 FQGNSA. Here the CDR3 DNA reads TGTGCCAGCAGCTTAGTTTCTACCCGTCTATCCACAGATACGCAGTATTTT. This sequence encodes CASSLVSTRLSTDTQYF.

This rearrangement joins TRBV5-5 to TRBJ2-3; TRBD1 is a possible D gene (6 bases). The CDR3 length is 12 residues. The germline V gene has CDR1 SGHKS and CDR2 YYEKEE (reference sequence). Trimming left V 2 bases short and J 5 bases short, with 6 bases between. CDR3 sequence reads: CASSLGGDTQYF. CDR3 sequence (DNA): TGTGCCAGCAGCTTAGGGGGAGATACGCAGTATTTT.

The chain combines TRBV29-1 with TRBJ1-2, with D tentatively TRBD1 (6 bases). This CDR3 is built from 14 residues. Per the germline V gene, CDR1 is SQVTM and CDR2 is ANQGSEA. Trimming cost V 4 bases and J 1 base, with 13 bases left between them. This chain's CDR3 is CSVVGHENNYGYTF. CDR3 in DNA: TGCAGCGTTGTGGGACACGAGAATAACTATGGCTACACCTTC. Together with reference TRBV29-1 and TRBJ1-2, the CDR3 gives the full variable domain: SAVISQKPSRDICQRGTSLTIQCQVDSQVTMMFWYRQQPGQSLTLIATANQGSEATYESGFVIDKFPISRPNLTFSTLTVSNMSPEDSSIYLCSVVGHENNYGYTFGSGTRLTVV.

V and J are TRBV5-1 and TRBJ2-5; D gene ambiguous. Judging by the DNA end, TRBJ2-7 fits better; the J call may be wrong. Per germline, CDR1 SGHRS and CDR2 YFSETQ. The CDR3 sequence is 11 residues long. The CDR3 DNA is TGCGCCAGCAGCTCATACTACGAGCAGTACTTC. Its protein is CASSSYYEQYF.

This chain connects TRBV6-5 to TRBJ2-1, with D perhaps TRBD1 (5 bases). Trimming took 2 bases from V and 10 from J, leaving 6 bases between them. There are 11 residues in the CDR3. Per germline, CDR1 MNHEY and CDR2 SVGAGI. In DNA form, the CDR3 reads TGTGCCAGCAGTTACGGGGCCGAGCAGTTCTTC. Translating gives CASSYGAEQFF.

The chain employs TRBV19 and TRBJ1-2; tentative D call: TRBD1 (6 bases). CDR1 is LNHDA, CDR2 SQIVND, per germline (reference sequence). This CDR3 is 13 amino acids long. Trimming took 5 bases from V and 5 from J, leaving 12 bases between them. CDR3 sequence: CASSQGTLYGYTF. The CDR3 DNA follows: TGTGCCAGTAGTCAGGGGACATTATATGGCTACACCTTC.

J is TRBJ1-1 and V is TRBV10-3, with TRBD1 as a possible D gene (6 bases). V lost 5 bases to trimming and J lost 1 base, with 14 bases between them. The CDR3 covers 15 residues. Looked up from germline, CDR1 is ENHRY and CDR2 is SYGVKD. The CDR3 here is CAISLFPGQNTEAFF. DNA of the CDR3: TGTGCCATCAGTCTATTTCCGGGACAGAACACTGAAGCTTTCTTT.

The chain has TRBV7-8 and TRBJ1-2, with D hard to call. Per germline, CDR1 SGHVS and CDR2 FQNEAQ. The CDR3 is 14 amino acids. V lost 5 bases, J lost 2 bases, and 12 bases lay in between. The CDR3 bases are TGTGCCAGCAGCAAGAATGCGGGAAACTATGGCTACACCTTC. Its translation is CASSKNAGNYGYTF.

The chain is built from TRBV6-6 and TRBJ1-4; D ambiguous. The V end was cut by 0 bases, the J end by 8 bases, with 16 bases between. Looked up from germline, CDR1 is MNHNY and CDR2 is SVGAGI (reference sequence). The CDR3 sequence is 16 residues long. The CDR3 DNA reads TGTGCCAGCAGTTACTCGAGCTTCGTCCTACGGGAAAAACTGTTTTTT. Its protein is CASSYSSFVLREKLFF.

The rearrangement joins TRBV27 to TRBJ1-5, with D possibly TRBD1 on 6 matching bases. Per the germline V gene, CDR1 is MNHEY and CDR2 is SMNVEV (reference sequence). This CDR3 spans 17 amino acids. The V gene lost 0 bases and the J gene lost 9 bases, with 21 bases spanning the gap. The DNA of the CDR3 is TGTGCCAGCAGTTTATCGAGATTGGGGGCTCTCTGGGCGCCCCAGCATTTT. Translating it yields CASSLSRLGALWAPQHF.

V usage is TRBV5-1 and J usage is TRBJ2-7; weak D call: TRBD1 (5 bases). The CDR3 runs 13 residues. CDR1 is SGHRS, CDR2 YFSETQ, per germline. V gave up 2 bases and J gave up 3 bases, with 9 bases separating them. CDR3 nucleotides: TGCGCCAGCAGCTTTGGGGCAGTCTACGAGCAGTACTTC. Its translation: CASSFGAVYEQYF.

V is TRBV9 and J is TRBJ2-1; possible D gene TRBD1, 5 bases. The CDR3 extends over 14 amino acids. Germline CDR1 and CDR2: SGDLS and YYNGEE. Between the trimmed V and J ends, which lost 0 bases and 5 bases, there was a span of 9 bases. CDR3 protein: CASSVVQGNNEQFF. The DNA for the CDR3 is TGTGCCAGCAGCGTAGTTCAGGGTAACAATGAGCAGTTCTTC.

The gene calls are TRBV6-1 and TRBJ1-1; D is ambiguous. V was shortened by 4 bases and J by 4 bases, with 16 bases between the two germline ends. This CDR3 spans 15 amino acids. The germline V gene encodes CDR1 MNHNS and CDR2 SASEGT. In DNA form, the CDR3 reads TGTGCCAGCAGTGTACGGACTGGGTTGGGCACTGAAGCTTTCTTT. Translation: CASSVRTGLGTEAFF.

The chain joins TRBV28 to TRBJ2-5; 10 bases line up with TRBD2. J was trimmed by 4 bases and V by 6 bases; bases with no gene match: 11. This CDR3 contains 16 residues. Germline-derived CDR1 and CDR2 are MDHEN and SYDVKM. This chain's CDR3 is CASSSSGGWGLETQYF. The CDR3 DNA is TGTGCCAGCAGCTCTAGCGGGGGCTGGGGCCTAGAGACCCAGTACTTC.

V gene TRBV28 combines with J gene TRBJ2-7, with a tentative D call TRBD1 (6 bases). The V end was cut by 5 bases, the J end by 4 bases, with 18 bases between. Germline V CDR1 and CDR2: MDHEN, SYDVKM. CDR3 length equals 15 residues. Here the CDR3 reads CASSPPTGQTYEQYF. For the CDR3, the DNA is TGTGCCAGCAGTCCCCCGACCGGACAGACTTACGAGCAGTACTTC.